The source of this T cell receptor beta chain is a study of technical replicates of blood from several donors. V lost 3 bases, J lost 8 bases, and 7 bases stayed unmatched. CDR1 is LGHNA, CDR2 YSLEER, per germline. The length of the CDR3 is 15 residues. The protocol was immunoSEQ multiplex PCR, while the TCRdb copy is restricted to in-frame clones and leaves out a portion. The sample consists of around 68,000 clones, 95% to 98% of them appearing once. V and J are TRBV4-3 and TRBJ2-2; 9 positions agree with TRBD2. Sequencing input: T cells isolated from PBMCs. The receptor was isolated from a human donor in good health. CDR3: CASSQLAGERGELFF. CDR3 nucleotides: TGCGCCAGCAGCCAGTTAGCGGGAGAGCGGGGGGAGCTGTTTTTT.